The 4 T cell receptor beta chains below were found in one sample sequenced in a study of PD-1 blockade in classical Hodgkin lymphoma (TCRdb year 2020). The library was prepared using the immunoSEQ multiplex PCR assay. The table was pulled from immuneACCESS by TCRdb, which kept in-frame rearrangements only. Such tables lose some clones; where checked, under half of the loss comes from unresolved V genes, and the rest has no known cause. Counted in this sample were tens of thousands of clones; 66% of them appeared once. Jointly, the top ten make up about 3% of the sample. The time point label, as the study defines it: cycle 4 day 1 (C4D1), after around six weeks of nivolumab. Every trial patient had relapsed after autologous stem cell transplantation, and cohorts A, B and C differed in prior brentuximab vedotin exposure. Sequenced material: peripheral blood mononuclear cells (PBMCs), taken before the fourth cycle of nivolumab. Receptors originate from a human donor with classical Hodgkin lymphoma.

The rearrangement joins TRBV19 to TRBJ1-2, with 10 bases matching TRBD1. CDR3 length: 17 amino acids. Germline trimming cut 2 bases from V and 2 bases from J; bases unmatched to any gene: 8. Germline CDR1 reads LNHDA; CDR2 reads SQIVND (reference sequence). Here the CDR3 reads CASSISLGTGANYGYTF. CDR3 nucleotides: TGTGCCAGTAGTATATCCCTTGGGACAGGGGCGAACTATGGCTACACCTTC.

V usage is TRBV4-3 and J usage is TRBJ1-5; 7 bases line up with TRBD1. The germline V gene encodes CDR1 LGHNA and CDR2 YSLEER. CDR3 length equals 15 residues. With 5 bases clipped from V and 7 bases from J, the junction kept 11 bases outside the gene matches. CDR3 in DNA: TGCGCCAGCAGCTTGGTTCCAGGGGGTATCCAGCCCCAGCATTTT. Amino acid sequence: CASSLVPGGIQPQHF.

This clone was seen a few times. This rearrangement joins TRBV4-1 to TRBJ2-1, with D tentatively TRBD1 or TRBD2 (5 bases each). The CDR3 is 16 residues long. V was cut by 0 bases and J by 3 bases, with 12 bases left in between. Germline CDR1 reads MGHRA; CDR2 reads YSYEKL. The CDR3 region has the DNA TGCGCCAGCAGCCAAGATGGGGCTAGCCTCTACAATGAGCAGTTCTTC. Its translation: CASSQDGASLYNEQFF.

The chain has TRBV5-4 and TRBJ2-3; unclear D gene. Trimming took 3 bases from V and 4 from J, leaving 18 bases between them. The CDR3 runs 16 residues. Germline-derived CDR1 and CDR2 are SGHNT and YYREEE (reference sequence). The CDR3 DNA reads TGTGCCAGCAGCTCGCCTAGAGAGGTTAACCCAGATACGCAGTATTTT. Its protein is CASSSPREVNPDTQYF.